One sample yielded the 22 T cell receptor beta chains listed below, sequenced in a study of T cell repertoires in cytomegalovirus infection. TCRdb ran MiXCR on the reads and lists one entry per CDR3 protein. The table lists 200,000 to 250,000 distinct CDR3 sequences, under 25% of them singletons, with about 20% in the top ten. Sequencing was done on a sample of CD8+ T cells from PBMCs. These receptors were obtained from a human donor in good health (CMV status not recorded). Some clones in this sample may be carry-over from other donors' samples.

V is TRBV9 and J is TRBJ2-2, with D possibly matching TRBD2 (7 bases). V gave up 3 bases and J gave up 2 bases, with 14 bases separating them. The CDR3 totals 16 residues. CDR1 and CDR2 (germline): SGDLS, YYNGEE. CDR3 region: CASSGRGGQNTGELFF. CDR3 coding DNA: TGTGCCAGCAGCGGGAGGGGGGGCCAAAACACCGGGGAGCTGTTTTTT.

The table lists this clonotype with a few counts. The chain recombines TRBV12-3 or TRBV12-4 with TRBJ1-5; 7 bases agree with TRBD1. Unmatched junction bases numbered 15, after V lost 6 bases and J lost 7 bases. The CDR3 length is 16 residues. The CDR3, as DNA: TGTGCCAGCAGCCTCGTCGACAGGGAAGGAGAGCAGCCCCAGCATTTT. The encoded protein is CASSLVDREGEQPQHF.

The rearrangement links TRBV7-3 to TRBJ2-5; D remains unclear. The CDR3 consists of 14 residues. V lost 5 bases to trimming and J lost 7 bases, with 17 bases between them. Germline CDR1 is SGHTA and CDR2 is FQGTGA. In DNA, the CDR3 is TGTGCCAGCAGCCAAGGGTCAGGATTGGGGACCCAGTACTTC. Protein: CASSQGSGLGTQYF. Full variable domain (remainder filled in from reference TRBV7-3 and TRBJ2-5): GAGVSQTPSNKVTEKGKYVELRCDPISGHTALYWYRQSLGQGPEFLIYFQGTGAADDSGLPNDRFFAVRPEGSVSTLKIQRTERGDSAVYLCASSQGSGLGTQYFGPGTRLLVL.

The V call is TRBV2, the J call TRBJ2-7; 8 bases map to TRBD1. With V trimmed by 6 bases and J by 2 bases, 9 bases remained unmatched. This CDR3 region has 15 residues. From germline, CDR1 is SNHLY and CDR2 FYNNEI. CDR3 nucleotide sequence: TGTGCCAGCAGGGGAAGGGGACAGGATGCCTACGAGCAGTACTTC. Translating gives CASRGRGQDAYEQYF.

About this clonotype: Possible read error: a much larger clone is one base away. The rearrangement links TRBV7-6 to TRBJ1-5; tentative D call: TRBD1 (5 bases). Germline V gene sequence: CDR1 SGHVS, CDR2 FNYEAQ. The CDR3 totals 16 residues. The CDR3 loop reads CAGSADGAWGNQPQHF. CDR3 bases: TGTGCCGGCAGCGCAGACGGGGCCTGGGGCAATCAGCCCCAGCATTTT.

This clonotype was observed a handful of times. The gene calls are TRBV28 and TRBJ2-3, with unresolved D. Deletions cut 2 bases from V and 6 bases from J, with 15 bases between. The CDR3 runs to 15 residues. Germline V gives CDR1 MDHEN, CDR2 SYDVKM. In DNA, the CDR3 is TGTGCCAGCAGTTTACCAAGGGCCTTCTCGGATACGCAGTATTTT. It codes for CASSLPRAFSDTQYF.

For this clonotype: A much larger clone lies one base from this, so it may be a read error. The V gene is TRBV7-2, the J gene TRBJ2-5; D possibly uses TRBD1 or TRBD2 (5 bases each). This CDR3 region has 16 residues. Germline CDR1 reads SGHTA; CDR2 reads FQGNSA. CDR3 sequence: CDSSLNYWDLGATQYF. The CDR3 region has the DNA TGTGACAGCAGCTTAAATTACTGGGACCTAGGTGCGACCCAGTACTTC.

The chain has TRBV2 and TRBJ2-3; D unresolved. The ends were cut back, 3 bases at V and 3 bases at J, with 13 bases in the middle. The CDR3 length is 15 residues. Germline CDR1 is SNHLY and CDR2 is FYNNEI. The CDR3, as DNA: TGTGCCAGCAGTGAGGACGGTGGGATTACAGATACGCAGTATTTT. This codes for CASSEDGGITDTQYF.

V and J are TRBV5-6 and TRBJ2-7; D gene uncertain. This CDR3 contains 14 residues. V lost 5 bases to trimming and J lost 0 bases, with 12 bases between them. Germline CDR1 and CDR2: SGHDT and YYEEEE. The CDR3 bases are TGTGCCAGCAGTCTGAAGGCACGCTCCTACGAGCAGTACTTC. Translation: CASSLKARSYEQYF.

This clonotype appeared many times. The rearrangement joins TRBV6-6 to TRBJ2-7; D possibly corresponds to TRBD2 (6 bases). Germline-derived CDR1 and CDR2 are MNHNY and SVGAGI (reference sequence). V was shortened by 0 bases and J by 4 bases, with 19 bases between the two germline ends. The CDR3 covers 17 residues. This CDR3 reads CASSYSSPGLIRYEQYF. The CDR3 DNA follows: TGTGCCAGCAGTTACTCGAGTCCGGGACTCATTCGGTACGAGCAGTACTTC.

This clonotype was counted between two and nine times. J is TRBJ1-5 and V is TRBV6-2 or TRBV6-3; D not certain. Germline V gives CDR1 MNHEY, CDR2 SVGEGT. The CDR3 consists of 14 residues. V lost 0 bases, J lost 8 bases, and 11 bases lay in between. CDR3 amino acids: CASSYSRPPEPQHF. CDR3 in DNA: TGTGCCAGCAGTTACTCCAGGCCGCCCGAGCCCCAGCATTTT.

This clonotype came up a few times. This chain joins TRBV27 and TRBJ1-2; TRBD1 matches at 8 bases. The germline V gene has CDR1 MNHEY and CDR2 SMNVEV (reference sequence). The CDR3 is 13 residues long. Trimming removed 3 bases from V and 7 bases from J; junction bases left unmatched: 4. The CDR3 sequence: CASSFQGAPGYTF. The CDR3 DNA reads TGTGCCAGCAGTTTCCAGGGGGCGCCTGGCTACACCTTC.

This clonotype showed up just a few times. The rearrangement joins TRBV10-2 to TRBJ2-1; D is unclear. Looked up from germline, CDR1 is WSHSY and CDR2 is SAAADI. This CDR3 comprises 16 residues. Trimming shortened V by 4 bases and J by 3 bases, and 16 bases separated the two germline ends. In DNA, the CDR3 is TGCGCCAGCAGTGTACAGACTCCCCACGTCTACAATGAGCAGTTCTTC. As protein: CASSVQTPHVYNEQFF.

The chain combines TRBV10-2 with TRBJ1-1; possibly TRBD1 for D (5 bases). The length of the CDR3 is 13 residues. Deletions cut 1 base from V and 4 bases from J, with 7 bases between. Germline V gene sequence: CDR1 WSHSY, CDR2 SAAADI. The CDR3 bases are TGCGCCAGCAGTGAGTGGGGGAGCACTGAAGCTTTCTTT. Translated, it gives CASSEWGSTEAFF.

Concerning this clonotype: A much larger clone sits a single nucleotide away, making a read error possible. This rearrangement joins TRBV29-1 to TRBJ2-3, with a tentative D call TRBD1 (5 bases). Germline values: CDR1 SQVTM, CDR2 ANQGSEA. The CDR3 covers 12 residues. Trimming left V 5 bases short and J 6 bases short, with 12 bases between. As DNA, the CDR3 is TGCAGCGTTAGCAGGGCCCAGGATACGCAGTATTTT. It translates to CSVSRAQDTQYF.

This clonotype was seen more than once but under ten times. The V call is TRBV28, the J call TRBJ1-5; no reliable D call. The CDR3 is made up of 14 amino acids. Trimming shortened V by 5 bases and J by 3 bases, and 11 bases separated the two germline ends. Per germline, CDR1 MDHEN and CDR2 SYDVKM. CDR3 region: CASSPDPHNQPQHF. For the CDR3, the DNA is TGTGCCAGCAGTCCCGACCCACACAATCAGCCCCAGCATTTT.

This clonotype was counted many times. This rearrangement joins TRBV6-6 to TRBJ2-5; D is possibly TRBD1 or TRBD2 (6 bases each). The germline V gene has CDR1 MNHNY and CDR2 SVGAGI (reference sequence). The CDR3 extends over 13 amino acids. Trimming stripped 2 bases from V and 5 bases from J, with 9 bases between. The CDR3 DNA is TGTGCCAGCAGTTACAGGGGGACTGAGACCCAGTACTTC. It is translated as CASSYRGTETQYF.

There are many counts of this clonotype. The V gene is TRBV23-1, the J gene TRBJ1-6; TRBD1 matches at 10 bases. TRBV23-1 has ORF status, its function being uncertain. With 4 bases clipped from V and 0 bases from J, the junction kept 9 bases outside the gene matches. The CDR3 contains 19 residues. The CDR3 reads CASSRSTGGPLSYNSPLHF. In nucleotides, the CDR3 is TGCGCCAGCAGTCGATCGACAGGGGGCCCGCTCTCCTATAATTCACCCCTCCACTTT.

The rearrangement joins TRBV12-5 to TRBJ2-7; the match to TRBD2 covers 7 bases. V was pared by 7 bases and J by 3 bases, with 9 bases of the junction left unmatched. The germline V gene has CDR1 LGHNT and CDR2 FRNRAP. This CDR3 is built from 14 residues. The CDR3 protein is CASDTPGGRYEQYF. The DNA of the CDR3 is TGTGCTAGTGACACACCGGGGGGACGCTACGAGCAGTACTTC. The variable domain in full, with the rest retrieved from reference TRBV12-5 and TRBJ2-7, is DARVTQTPRHKVTEMGQEVTMRCQPILGHNTVFWYRQTMMQGLELLAYFRNRAPLDDSGMPKDRFSAEMPDATLATLKIQPSEPRDSAVYFCASDTPGGRYEQYFGPGTRLTVT.

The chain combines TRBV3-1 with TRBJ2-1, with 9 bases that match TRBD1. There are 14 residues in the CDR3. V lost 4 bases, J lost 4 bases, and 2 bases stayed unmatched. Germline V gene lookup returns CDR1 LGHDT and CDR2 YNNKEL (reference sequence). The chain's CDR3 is CASSPDRGYNEQFF. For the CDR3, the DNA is TGTGCCAGCAGCCCGGACAGGGGTTACAATGAGCAGTTCTTC.

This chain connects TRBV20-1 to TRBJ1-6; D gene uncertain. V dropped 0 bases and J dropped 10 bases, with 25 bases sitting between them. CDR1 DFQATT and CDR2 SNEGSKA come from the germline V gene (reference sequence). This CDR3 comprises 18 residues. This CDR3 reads CSAREGGDLWALRSPLHF. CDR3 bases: TGCAGTGCTAGAGAAGGTGGTGATTTATGGGCATTAAGATCACCCCTCCACTTT.

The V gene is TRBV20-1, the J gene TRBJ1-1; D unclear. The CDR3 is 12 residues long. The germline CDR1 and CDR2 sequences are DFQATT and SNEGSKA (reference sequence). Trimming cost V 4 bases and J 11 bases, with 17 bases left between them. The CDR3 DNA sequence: TGCAGTGCTACCTCTCCCGCGGCCATGGCTTTCTTT. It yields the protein CSATSPAAMAFF.